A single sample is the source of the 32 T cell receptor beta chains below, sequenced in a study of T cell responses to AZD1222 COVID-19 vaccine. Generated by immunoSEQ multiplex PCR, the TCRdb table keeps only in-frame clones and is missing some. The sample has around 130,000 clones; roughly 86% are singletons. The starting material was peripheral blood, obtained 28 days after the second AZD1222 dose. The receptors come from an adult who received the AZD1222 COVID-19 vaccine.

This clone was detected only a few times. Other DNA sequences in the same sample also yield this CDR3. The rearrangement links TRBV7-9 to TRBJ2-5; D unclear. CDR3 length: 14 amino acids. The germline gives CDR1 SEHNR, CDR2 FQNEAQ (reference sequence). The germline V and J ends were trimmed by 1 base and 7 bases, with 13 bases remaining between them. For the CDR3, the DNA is TGTGCCAGCAGCTTAGAAAATCCAAGCTCGACCCAGTACTTC. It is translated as CASSLENPSSTQYF.

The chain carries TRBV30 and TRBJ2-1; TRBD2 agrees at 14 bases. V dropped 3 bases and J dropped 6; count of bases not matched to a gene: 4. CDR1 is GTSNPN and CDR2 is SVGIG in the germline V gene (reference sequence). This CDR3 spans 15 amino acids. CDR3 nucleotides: TGTGCCTGGAGATTGACTAGCGGGAGGGGCAATGAGCAGTTCTTC. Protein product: CAWRLTSGRGNEQFF. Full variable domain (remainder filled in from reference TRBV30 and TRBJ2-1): SQTIHQWPATLVQPVGSPLSLECTVEGTSNPNLYWYRQAAGRGLQLLFYSVGIGQISSEVPQNLSASRPQDRQFILSSKKLLLSDSGFYLCAWRLTSGRGNEQFFGPGTRLTVL.

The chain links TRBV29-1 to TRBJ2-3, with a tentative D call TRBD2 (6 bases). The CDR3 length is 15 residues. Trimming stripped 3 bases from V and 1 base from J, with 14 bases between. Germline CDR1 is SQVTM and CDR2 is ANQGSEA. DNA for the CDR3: TGCAGCGTTGAGGGAACTAGCTTCGGCACAGATACGCAGTATTTT. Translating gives CSVEGTSFGTDTQYF.

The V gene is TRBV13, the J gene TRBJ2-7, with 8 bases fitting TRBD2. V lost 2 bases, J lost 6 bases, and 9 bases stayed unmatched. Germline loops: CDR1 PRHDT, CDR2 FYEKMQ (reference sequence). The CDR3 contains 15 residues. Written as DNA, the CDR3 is TGTGCCAGCAGCTTAAGGGGGACTAGAGGCCGCGAGCAGTACTTC. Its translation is CASSLRGTRGREQYF.

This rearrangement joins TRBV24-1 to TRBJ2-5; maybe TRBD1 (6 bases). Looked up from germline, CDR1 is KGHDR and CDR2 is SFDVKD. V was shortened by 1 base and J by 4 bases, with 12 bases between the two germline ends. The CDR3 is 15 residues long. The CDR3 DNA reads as TGTGCCACCAGTGATTTTACTACAGGGACAGAGACCCAGTACTTC. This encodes CATSDFTTGTETQYF.

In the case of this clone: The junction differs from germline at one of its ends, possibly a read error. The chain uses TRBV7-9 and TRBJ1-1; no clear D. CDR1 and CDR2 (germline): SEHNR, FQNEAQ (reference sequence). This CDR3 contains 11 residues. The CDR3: CASGLHTEAFF. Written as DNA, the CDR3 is TGTGCCAGCGGCTTGCACACTGAAGCTTTCTTT.

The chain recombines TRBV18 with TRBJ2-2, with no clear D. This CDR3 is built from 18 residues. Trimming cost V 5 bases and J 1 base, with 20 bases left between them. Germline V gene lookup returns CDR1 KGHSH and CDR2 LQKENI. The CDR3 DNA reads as TGTGCCAGCTCAGCGAATTCCTTTTATCCAGGGAACACCGGGGAGCTGTTTTTT. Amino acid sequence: CASSANSFYPGNTGELFF.

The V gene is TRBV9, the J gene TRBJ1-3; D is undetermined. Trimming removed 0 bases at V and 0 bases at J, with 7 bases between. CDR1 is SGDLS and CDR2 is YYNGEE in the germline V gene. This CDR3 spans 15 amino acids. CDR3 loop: CASSVEVDSGNTIYF. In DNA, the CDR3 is TGTGCCAGCAGCGTAGAGGTGGACTCTGGAAACACCATATATTTT.

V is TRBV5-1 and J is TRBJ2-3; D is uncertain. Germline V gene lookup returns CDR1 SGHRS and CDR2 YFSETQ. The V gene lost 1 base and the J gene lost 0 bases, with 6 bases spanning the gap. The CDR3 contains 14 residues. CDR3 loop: CASSLTASTDTQYF. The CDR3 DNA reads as TGCGCCAGCAGCTTGACGGCCAGCACAGATACGCAGTATTTT.

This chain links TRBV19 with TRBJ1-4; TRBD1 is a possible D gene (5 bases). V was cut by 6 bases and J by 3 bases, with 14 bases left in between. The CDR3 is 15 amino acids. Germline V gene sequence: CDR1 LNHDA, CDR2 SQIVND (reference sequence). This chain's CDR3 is CASSKQGVANEKLFF. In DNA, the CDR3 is TGTGCCAGTAGCAAGCAGGGAGTAGCTAATGAAAAACTGTTTTTT.

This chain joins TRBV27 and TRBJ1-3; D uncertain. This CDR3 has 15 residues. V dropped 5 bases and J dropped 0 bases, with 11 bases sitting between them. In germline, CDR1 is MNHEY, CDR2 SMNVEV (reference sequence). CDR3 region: CASSLGGLSGNTIYF. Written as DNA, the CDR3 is TGTGCCAGCAGTCTCGGAGGTCTCTCTGGAAACACCATATATTTT.

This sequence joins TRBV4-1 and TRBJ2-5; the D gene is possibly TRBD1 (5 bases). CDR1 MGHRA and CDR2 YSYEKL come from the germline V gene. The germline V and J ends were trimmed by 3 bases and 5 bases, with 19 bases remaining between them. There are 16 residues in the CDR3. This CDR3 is CASSHVIQGGLETQYF. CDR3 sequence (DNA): TGCGCCAGCAGCCACGTAATCCAGGGCGGCCTGGAGACCCAGTACTTC.

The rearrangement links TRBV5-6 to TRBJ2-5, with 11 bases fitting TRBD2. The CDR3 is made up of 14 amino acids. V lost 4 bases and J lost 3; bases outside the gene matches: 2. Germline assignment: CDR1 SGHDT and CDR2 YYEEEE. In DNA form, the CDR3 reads TGTGCCAGCAGCCCGGGACTAGCGGAAGAGACCCAGTACTTC. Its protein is CASSPGLAEETQYF.

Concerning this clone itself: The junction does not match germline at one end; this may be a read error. CDR3 bases: TGTGCCAGTAGTCTCCGGGACAGGGCATATGACTACACCTTC. This translates into CASSLRDRAYDYTF. The chain is built from TRBV19 and TRBJ1-2; 9 positions agree with TRBD1. The CDR3 is 14 residues long. Germline CDR1 reads LNHDA; CDR2 reads SQIVND (reference sequence).

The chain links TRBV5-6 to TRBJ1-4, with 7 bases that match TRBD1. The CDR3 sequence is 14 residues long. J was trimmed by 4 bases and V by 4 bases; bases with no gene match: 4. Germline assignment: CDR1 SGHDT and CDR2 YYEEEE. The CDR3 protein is CASSRTGHNEKLFF. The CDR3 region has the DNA TGTGCCAGCAGCCGGACAGGACATAATGAAAAACTGTTTTTT. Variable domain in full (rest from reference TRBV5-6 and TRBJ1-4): DAGVTQSPTHLIKTRGQQVTLRCSPKSGHDTVSWYQQALGQGPQFIFQYYEEEERQRGNFPDRFSGHQFPNYSSELNVNALLLGDSALYLCASSRTGHNEKLFFGSGTQLSVL.

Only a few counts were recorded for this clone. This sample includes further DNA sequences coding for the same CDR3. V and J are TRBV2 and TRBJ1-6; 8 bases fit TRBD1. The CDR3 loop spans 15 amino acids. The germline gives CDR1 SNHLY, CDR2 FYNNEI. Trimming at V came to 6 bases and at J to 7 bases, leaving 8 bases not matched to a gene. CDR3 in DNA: TGTGCCAGCAGCCCACGACAGGGGAGGAATTCACCCCTCCACTTT. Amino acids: CASSPRQGRNSPLHF.

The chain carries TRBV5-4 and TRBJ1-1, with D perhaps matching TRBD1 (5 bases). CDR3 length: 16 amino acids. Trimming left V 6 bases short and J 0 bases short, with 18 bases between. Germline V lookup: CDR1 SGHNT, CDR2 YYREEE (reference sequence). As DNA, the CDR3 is TGTGCCAGCAACACCGTGGGGGGAGGGATGAACACTGAAGCTTTCTTT. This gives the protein CASNTVGGGMNTEAFF.

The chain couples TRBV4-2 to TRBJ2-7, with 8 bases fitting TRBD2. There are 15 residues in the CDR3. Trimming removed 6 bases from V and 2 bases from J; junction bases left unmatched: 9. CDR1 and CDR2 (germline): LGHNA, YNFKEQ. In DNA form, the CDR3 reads TGTGCCAGCAGGTTTTCGAGCGGGAGTACCTACGAGCAGTACTTC. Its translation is CASRFSSGSTYEQYF.

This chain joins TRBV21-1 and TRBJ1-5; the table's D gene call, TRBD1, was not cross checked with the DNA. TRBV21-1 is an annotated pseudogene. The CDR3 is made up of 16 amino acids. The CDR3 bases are TGTGCCAGCAGCAAAGGGGACAGTCTTCCCCCACAGCCCCAGCATTTT. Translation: CASSKGDSLPPQPQHF.

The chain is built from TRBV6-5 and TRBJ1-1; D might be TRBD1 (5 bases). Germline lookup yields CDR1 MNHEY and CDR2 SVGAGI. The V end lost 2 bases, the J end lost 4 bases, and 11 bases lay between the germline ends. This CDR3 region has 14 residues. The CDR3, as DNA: TGTGCCAGCAGTTACCAAGTGGGGGGCACTGAAGCTTTCTTT. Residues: CASSYQVGGTEAFF.

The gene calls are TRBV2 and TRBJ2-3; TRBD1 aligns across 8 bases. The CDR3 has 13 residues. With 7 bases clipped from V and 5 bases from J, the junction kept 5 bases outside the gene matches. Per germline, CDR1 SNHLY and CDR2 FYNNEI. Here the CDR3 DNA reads TGTGCCAGCACGGCAGGGGGCAGAGATACGCAGTATTTT. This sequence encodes CASTAGGRDTQYF.

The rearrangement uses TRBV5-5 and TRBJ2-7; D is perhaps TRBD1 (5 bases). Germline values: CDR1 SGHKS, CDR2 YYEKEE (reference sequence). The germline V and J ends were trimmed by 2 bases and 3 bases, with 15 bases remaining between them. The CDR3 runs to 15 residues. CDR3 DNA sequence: TGTGCCAGCAGCTTTACCCCGCAGGGCCTCTACGAGCAGTACTTC. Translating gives CASSFTPQGLYEQYF.

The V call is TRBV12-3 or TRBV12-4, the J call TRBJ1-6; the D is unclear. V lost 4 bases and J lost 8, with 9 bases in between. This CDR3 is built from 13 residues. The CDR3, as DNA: TGTGCCAGCAGTTCCGCGGACTATTCACCCCTCCACTTT. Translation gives CASSSADYSPLHF.

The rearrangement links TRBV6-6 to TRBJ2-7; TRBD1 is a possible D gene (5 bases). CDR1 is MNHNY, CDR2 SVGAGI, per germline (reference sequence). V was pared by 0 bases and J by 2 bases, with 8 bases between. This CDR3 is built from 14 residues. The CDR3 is CASSYSTVTYEQYF. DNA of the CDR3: TGTGCCAGCAGTTACTCGACAGTAACCTACGAGCAGTACTTC.

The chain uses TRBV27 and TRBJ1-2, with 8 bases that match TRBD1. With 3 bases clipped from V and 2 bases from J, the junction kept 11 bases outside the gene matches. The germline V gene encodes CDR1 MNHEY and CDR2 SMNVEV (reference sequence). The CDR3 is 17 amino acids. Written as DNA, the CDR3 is TGTGCCAGCAGTTTTCTTTTGGGGACAGGACAAAACTATGGCTACACCTTC. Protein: CASSFLLGTGQNYGYTF.

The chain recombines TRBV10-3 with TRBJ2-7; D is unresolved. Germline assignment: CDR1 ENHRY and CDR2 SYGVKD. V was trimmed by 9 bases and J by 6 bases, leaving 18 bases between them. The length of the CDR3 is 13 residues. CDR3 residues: CAISIVVGREQYF. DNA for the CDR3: TGTGCCATTTCTATCGTAGTCGGGCGCGAGCAGTACTTC.

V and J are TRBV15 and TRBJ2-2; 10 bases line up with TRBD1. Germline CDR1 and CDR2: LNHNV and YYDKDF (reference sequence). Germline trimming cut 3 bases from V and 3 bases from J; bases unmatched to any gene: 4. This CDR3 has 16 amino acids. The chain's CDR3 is CATSRGQGRDTGELFF. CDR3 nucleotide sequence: TGTGCCACCAGCAGGGGACAGGGGAGGGACACCGGGGAGCTGTTTTTT. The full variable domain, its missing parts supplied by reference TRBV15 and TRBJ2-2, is DAMVIQNPRYQVTQFGKPVTLSCSQTLNHNVMYWYQQKSSQAPKLLFHYYDKDFNNEADTPDNFQSRRPNTSFCFLDIRSPGLGDTAMYLCATSRGQGRDTGELFFGEGSRLTVL.

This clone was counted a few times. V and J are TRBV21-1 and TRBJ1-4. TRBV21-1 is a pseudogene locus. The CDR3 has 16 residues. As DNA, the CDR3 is TGTGCCAGCAGCAAAGTTGGAGGGCGAGGGTCGGAGGAACTGTTTTTT. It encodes CASSKVGGRGSEELFF.

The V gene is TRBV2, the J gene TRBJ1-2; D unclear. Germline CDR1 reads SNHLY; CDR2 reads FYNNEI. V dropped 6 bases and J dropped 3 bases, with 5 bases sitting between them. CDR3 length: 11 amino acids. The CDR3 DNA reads TGTGCCAGCAGGAAGGACTATGGCTACACCTTC. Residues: CASRKDYGYTF.

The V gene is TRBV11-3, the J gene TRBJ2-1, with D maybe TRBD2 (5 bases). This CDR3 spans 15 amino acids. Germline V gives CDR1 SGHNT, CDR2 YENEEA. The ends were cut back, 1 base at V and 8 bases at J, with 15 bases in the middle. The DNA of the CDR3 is TGTGCCAGCAGCTTAGGACTAACCTTATTTGATGAGCAGTTCTTC. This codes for CASSLGLTLFDEQFF.

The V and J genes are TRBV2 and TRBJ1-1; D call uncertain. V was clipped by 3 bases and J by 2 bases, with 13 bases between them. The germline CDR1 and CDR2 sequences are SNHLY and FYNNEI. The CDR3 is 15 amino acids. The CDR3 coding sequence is TGTGCCAGCAGTGATGGAACCTCGGGTAACACTGAAGCTTTCTTT. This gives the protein CASSDGTSGNTEAFF.

CDR3 amino acids: CASSELPPGLAGGGTDTQYF. The CDR3 region has the DNA TGCGCCAGCAGTGAGCTTCCTCCGGGACTAGCGGGAGGTGGTACAGATACGCAGTATTTT. The chain uses TRBV10-1 and TRBJ2-3; TRBD2 agrees at 15 bases. The ends lost 2 bases at V and 3 bases at J; junction bases unmatched: 12. CDR1 is WNHNN and CDR2 is SYGVQD in the germline V gene (reference sequence). The CDR3 has 20 amino acids.